The 21 T cell receptor beta chains below all came from one sample that was sequenced in a study of blood T cell repertoires in COVID-19. Sequencing used immunoSEQ multiplex PCR; TCRdb keeps in-frame clones, though not all of them. The table lists fewer than 200,000 clones, approximately 83% of them singletons, with roughly 11% in the top ten. The specimen was peripheral blood. These receptors originate from a man aged 65 to 79 with active or convalescent COVID-19.

CDR3 in amino acids: CASSPADLGLAGGMGETQYF. CDR3 DNA sequence: TGTGCCAGCAGCCCGGCCGACTTAGGACTAGCGGGGGGAATGGGAGAGACCCAGTACTTC. V is TRBV7-6 and J is TRBJ2-5, with TRBD2 matching over 14 bases. With 5 bases clipped from V and 4 bases from J, the junction kept 18 bases outside the gene matches. Germline V gene sequence: CDR1 SGHVS, CDR2 FNYEAQ. The CDR3 length is 20 residues.

The chain is built from TRBV19 and TRBJ2-7; 9 bases agree with TRBD1. Germline V gene lookup returns CDR1 LNHDA and CDR2 SQIVND (reference sequence). The CDR3 consists of 14 residues. V dropped 3 bases and J dropped 5; count of bases not matched to a gene: 5. The CDR3 bases are TGTGCCAGTAGTATGGGACAGGGTGTCCACGAGCAGTACTTC. Amino acids: CASSMGQGVHEQYF.

The chain carries TRBV6-5 and TRBJ1-2; 9 nucleotides align to TRBD1. CDR1 and CDR2 from the germline V gene are MNHEY and SVGAGI. The CDR3 totals 14 residues. The V segment lost 6 bases and the J segment 6 bases; nucleotides outside the gene matches: 8. The CDR3 here is CASSRAGQGNGYTF. The CDR3 DNA sequence: TGTGCCAGCAGCCGGGCGGGACAGGGAAATGGCTACACCTTC.

The chain is built from TRBV5-6 and TRBJ1-4, with 8 bases matching TRBD1. CDR1 SGHDT and CDR2 YYEEEE come from the germline V gene. V lost 1 base to trimming and J lost 5 bases; unmatched junction nucleotides: 4. The CDR3 runs 15 residues. The CDR3 here is CASSLFWDRNEKLFF. The CDR3 DNA follows: TGTGCCAGCAGCTTGTTCTGGGACAGGAATGAAAAACTGTTTTTT.

This clone was counted between two and nine times. V usage is TRBV4-1 and J usage is TRBJ1-5; tentative D call: TRBD1 (6 bases). The CDR3 runs to 17 residues. Trimming removed 3 bases from V and 1 base from J, with 16 bases in between. Germline values: CDR1 MGHRA, CDR2 YSYEKL. CDR3 in amino acids: CASSQSGGGLSNQPQHF. The CDR3 nucleotides read TGCGCCAGCAGCCAGTCTGGCGGGGGGCTAAGCAATCAGCCCCAGCATTTT.

This clone was seen once. CDR3 sequence reads: CASSIGQVLGTEAFF. CDR3 coding DNA: TGTGCCAGTAGTATAGGACAGGTTCTGGGCACTGAAGCTTTCTTT. The V gene is TRBV19, the J gene TRBJ1-1; D is perhaps TRBD1 (6 bases). The germline CDR1 and CDR2 sequences are LNHDA and SQIVND (reference sequence). V gave up 1 base and J gave up 4 bases, with 13 bases separating them. The CDR3 consists of 15 residues.

The V gene is TRBV5-1, the J gene TRBJ2-3; possibly TRBD1 for D (5 bases). This CDR3 has 13 residues. The germline V gene has CDR1 SGHRS and CDR2 YFSETQ. V lost 6 bases and J 6 bases, leaving 14 bases between the germline ends. The CDR3 is CASMRQGEDTQYF. DNA for the CDR3: TGCGCCAGCATGAGGCAGGGCGAGGATACGCAGTATTTT.

CDR3 amino acids: CASSEGAAGTEAFF. The CDR3, as DNA: TGTGCCAGCAGCGAGGGAGCAGCCGGCACTGAAGCTTTCTTT. This chain uses TRBV13 with TRBJ1-1; D unresolved. CDR1 is PRHDT and CDR2 is FYEKMQ in the germline V gene (reference sequence). V was trimmed by 5 bases and J by 4 bases, leaving 14 bases between them. This CDR3 comprises 14 residues.

The CDR3 spells CASSSPLAEQFF. In nucleotides, the CDR3 is TGTGCCAGCAGCTCACCTCTAGCGGAGCAGTTCTTC. This chain uses TRBV9 with TRBJ2-1; tentatively, D is TRBD2 (6 bases). This CDR3 contains 12 residues. Germline V gives CDR1 SGDLS, CDR2 YYNGEE. V lost 4 bases to trimming and J lost 10 bases, with 12 bases between them.

The chain carries TRBV4-3 and TRBJ1-2; TRBD1 matches 8 bases. V shed 1 base, J shed 0 bases, and the junction held 7 bases outside the gene matches. The CDR3 totals 17 residues. Germline assignment: CDR1 LGHNA and CDR2 YSLEER. DNA of the CDR3: TGCGCCAGCAGCCAAGGGACAGGGAACTACCCTAACTATGGCTACACCTTC. Protein sequence: CASSQGTGNYPNYGYTF.

The rearrangement uses TRBV6-5 and TRBJ1-2; perhaps TRBD1 as D (6 bases). The CDR3 is 15 residues long. V was cut by 0 bases and J by 2 bases, with 10 bases left in between. The germline V gene has CDR1 MNHEY and CDR2 SVGAGI. CDR3 sequence reads: CASSYSRRGNYGYTF. DNA of the CDR3: TGTGCCAGCAGTTACTCACGCAGGGGAAACTATGGCTACACCTTC.

The chain carries TRBV18 and TRBJ2-2; a possible D gene is TRBD2 (6 bases). The V end lost 3 bases, the J end lost 2 bases, and 13 bases lay between the germline ends. From germline, CDR1 is KGHSH and CDR2 LQKENI. CDR3 size: 16 residues. The CDR3 is CASSPPGTYNTGELFF. The CDR3 bases are TGTGCCAGCTCACCCCCCGGGACTTATAACACCGGGGAGCTGTTTTTT.

J is TRBJ2-1 and V is TRBV18; D not certain. The CDR3 is made up of 11 amino acids. The germline CDR1 and CDR2 sequences are KGHSH and LQKENI. V was shortened by 5 bases and J by 4 bases, with 3 bases between the two germline ends. The CDR3 DNA follows: TGTGCCAGCTCATCTTACAATGAGCAGTTCTTC. Encoded protein: CASSSYNEQFF.

This chain joins TRBV19 and TRBJ1-5; TRBD1 agrees at 11 bases. V shed 2 bases, J shed 4 bases, and the junction held 1 base outside the gene matches. Germline CDR1 is LNHDA and CDR2 is SQIVND (reference sequence). The CDR3 sequence is 15 residues long. The CDR3 loop is CASSIRDRGNQPQHF. The CDR3 DNA reads TGTGCCAGTAGTATAAGGGACAGGGGGAATCAGCCCCAGCATTTT. Complete variable domain (other parts from reference TRBV19 and TRBJ1-5): DGGITQSPKYLFRKEGQNVTLSCEQNLNHDAMYWYRQDPGQGLRLIYYSQIVNDFQKGDIAEGYSVSREKKESFPLTVTSAQKNPTAFYLCASSIRDRGNQPQHFGDGTRLSIL.

The CDR3 spells CASSQAGGEQETQYF. The CDR3 DNA is TGTGCCAGCAGCCAAGCGGGGGGGGAGCAAGAGACCCAGTACTTC. This rearrangement joins TRBV28 to TRBJ2-5; 10 nucleotides match TRBD2. CDR1 is MDHEN, CDR2 SYDVKM, per germline. Trimming removed 6 bases from V and 2 bases from J; junction bases left unmatched: 6. There are 15 residues in the CDR3.

Turning to this clone: The sample has other DNA sequences that encode this CDR3 too. DNA of the CDR3: TGTGCCAGCATCCGGGACAGGGCTACCGGGGAGCTGTTTTTT. Encoded protein: CASIRDRATGELFF. The chain couples TRBV6-5 to TRBJ2-2; 9 bases map to TRBD1. J gave up 5 bases and V 7 bases, and 5 bases lay outside the gene matches. The CDR3 length is 14 residues. CDR1 and CDR2 from the germline V gene are MNHEY and SVGAGI.

The chain links TRBV4-3 to TRBJ1-4, with TRBD1 matching over 7 bases. The germline V gene encodes CDR1 LGHNA and CDR2 YSLEER. The junction had 7 bases not matched to a gene; V was cut back by 5 bases and J by 10 bases. The CDR3 runs 13 residues. CDR3 protein: CASSAQTGLKLFF. The CDR3 nucleotides are TGCGCCAGCAGCGCCCAGACAGGGTTAAAACTGTTTTTT.

The DNA for the CDR3 is TGCAGCGCCCAAACGGAAAGTTGGGCCACTGAAGCTTTCTTT. Translation: CSAQTESWATEAFF. The gene calls are TRBV29-1 and TRBJ1-1, with D hard to call. The ends were cut back, 7 bases at V and 4 bases at J, with 19 bases in the middle. The CDR3 extends over 14 amino acids. Germline V CDR1 and CDR2: SQVTM, ANQGSEA. The full variable domain, with the rest looked up from reference TRBV29-1 and TRBJ1-1, is SAVISQKPSRDICQRGTSLTIQCQVDSQVTMMFWYRQQPGQSLTLIATANQGSEATYESGFVIDKFPISRPNLTFSTLTVSNMSPEDSSIYLCSAQTESWATEAFFGQGTRLTVV.

This CDR3 reads CASSFAGQYKRGTGELFF. Written as DNA, the CDR3 is TGCGCCAGCAGCTTCGCAGGGCAGTACAAGAGAGGCACCGGGGAGCTGTTTTTT. This sequence joins TRBV5-1 and TRBJ2-2, with a weak D call TRBD1 (5 bases). V was shortened by 2 bases and J by 4 bases, with 21 bases between the two germline ends. The germline V gene encodes CDR1 SGHRS and CDR2 YFSETQ. This CDR3 contains 18 residues.

The chain joins TRBV30 to TRBJ2-2; tentatively, D is TRBD1 (5 bases). Germline V gene sequence: CDR1 GTSNPN, CDR2 SVGIG (reference sequence). The CDR3 is 14 amino acids. V was cut by 0 bases and J by 2 bases, with 7 bases left in between. CDR3 nucleotide sequence: TGTGCCTGGAGTGTAGGGGTCAACACCGGGGAGCTGTTTTTT. It specifies CAWSVGVNTGELFF.

The V call is TRBV5-1, the J call TRBJ2-7; 7 positions agree with TRBD2. CDR3 size: 15 residues. Looked up from germline, CDR1 is SGHRS and CDR2 is YFSETQ. After removal of 4 bases from V and 2 bases from J, the junction contained 9 bases not matched to a gene. CDR3 amino acids: CASSPSGTITYEQYF. The CDR3 nucleotides are TGCGCCAGCAGCCCCTCCGGGACTATAACCTACGAGCAGTACTTC. Full variable domain (remainder filled in from reference TRBV5-1 and TRBJ2-7): KAGVTQTPRYLIKTRGQQVTLSCSPISGHRSVSWYQQTPGQGLQFLFEYFSETQRNKGNFPGRFSGRQFSNSRSEMNVSTLELGDSALYLCASSPSGTITYEQYFGPGTRLTVT.